The rows below give T cell receptor beta chains drawn from one sample of a study of molecular identifiers for immune sequencing clone quantification. Each CDR3 protein gets one entry after TCRdb re-called the PCR reads with MiXCR. The table includes about 640,000 distinct CDR3 sequences, about 20% detected once. Sequenced material: naive CD8+ T cells from blood, with Jurkat cell RNA spiked in. All receptors come from a human donor in good health. Some libraries in this study had Jurkat cell RNA spiked in. The CDR3 runs from the conserved cysteine through the conserved F or W. A D gene is named only where the DNA matches it firmly. Expanded clones are given a class, and other clones once, few, many or no size at all.

V gene,clone size,D gene,J gene,CDR3 DNA,CDR3 protein
TRBV7-2,many,TRBD2,TRBJ2-7,TGTGCCAGCAGCTTTGGGACTAGCTCCTACGAGCAGTACTTC,CASSFGTSSYEQYF
TRBV7-9,many,NA,TRBJ1-4,TGTGCCAGCAGCTTAATTGAGGGTCCCACTAATGAAAAACTGTTTTTT,CASSLIEGPTNEKLFF
TRBV30,NA,NA,TRBJ2-3,TGTGCCACCGGCAGGGGGGAAGCAGGGGATACGCAGTATTTT,CATGRGEAGDTQYF
TRBV27,NA,NA,TRBJ2-7,TGTGCCAGCAGTTTAAGCAGGGGTACCTACGAGCAGTACTTC,CASSLSRGTYEQYF
TRBV14,few,NA,TRBJ2-7,TGTGCCAGCAGCCAAGGGGCGGTCGTGCTTGGCTACGAGCAGTACTTC,CASSQGAVVLGYEQYF
TRBV7-9,few,NA,TRBJ1-3,TGTGCCAGCAGACCCCCGCAGGCTGGAAACACCATATATTTT,CASRPPQAGNTIYF
TRBV7-9,many,TRBD2,TRBJ2-1,TGTGCCAGCAGCCCCGCGGGAGGAAGGGATGAGCAGTTCTTC,CASSPAGGRDEQFF
TRBV6-2/TRBV6-3,few,NA,TRBJ2-5,TGTGCCAGCAGCTCCTACCCTACCCGCCTCGAGACCCAGTACTTC,CASSSYPTRLETQYF
TRBV30,few,NA,TRBJ1-2,TGTGCCTGGAACATAGGGGGCTATGGCTACACCTTC,CAWNIGGYGYTF
TRBV27,NA,NA,TRBJ1-6,TGTGCCAGCAGTTTATGGCAGGGCCTTAGTTCACCCCTCCACTTT,CASSLWQGLSSPLHF
TRBV5-4,many,NA,TRBJ1-5,TGTGCCAGCAGCTTCGGCCAGGATCAGCCCCAGCATTTT,CASSFGQDQPQHF
TRBV11-2,many,NA,TRBJ2-1,TGTGCCAGCAGCTTAGATGTTCAAAGCTCCTACAATGAGCAGTTCTTC,CASSLDVQSSYNEQFF
TRBV20-1,few,NA,TRBJ2-1,TGCAGTGCTAGAACTAGCTATGAGCAGTTCTTC,CSARTSYEQFF
TRBV27,many,NA,TRBJ2-4,TGTGCCAGCAGTTTCGGGGGCCCGGCTCGAGCCAAAAACATTCAGTACTTC,CASSFGGPARAKNIQYF
TRBV27,NA,NA,TRBJ1-5,TGTGCCAGCAGTCTCGTCTCCTTGCGGGGTCAGCCCCAGCATTTT,CASSLVSLRGQPQHF
TRBV12-3/TRBV12-4,many,TRBD2,TRBJ2-3,TGTGCCAGCAGGGCTCTTGCGGGGGGGCAAGATACGCAGTATTTT,CASRALAGGQDTQYF
TRBV7-9,NA,NA,TRBJ1-2,TGTGCCAGCAGCTGCGAGGCCCGGGGGTATGGCTACACCTTC,CASSCEARGYGYTF
TRBV2,NA,NA,TRBJ2-5,TGTGCCAGTGCCCCGCTCCGGGGAGCTTCGGAGACCCAGTACTTC,CASAPLRGASETQYF
TRBV4-1,many,NA,TRBJ1-5,TGCGCCAGCAGCCAAGGGAGGGCCAATCAGCCCCAGCATTTT,CASSQGRANQPQHF
TRBV20-1,many,NA,TRBJ2-7,TGCAGTGCTAGAGGTGTGGGCTCCTTGATCTACGAGCAGTACTTC,CSARGVGSLIYEQYF
TRBV7-2,many,TRBD1,TRBJ1-4,TGTGCCAGCAGCTTATCCGGGACAGTCATTAATGAAAAACTGTTTTTT,CASSLSGTVINEKLFF
TRBV20-1,many,TRBD2,TRBJ2-7,TGCAGTGCTAGAGGACTAGCGGGGAGTAGCGAGCAGTACTTC,CSARGLAGSSEQYF
TRBV4-3,many,TRBD1,TRBJ2-1,TGCGCCAGCAGTCTTACCGGGACAGGGTACAATGAGCAGTTCTTC,CASSLTGTGYNEQFF
TRBV2,few,TRBD1,TRBJ2-7,TGTGCCAGCAGTGAATCGCCAGGGGGCGACGAGCAGTACTTC,CASSESPGGDEQYF
TRBV6-6,NA,NA,TRBJ1-2,TGTGCCAGCAGTTACTCGAAGTTGCGCTTCAATAACTATGGCTACACCTTC,CASSYSKLRFNNYGYTF
TRBV4-3,many,NA,TRBJ2-7,TGCGCCAGCAGCCAAGATCGGGCGAGACCGTCCTCCTACGAGCAGTACTTC,CASSQDRARPSSYEQYF
TRBV5-5,few,NA,TRBJ2-7,TGTGCCAGCAGCTTTGGGGGGATCTCCTACGAGCAGTACTTC,CASSFGGISYEQYF
TRBV4-3,many,TRBD1,TRBJ1-3,TGCGCCAGCAGCCAAGATGGGACAGATGGAAACACCATATATTTT,CASSQDGTDGNTIYF
TRBV4-3,NA,TRBD1,TRBJ1-5,TGCGCCAGCAGCCTGGACAGGGATTATAGCAATCAGCCCCAGCATTTT,CASSLDRDYSNQPQHF
TRBV4-3,many,TRBD1,TRBJ1-2,TGCGCCAGCAGCCAAGAACGGACAGGGGGAGGCGACGGCTACACCTTC,CASSQERTGGGDGYTF
TRBV28,NA,TRBD2,TRBJ2-7,TGTGCCAGCAGACTAGCGGTCTCCTACGAGCAGTACTTC,CASRLAVSYEQYF
TRBV6-5,NA,NA,TRBJ2-7,TGTGCCAGCAGTTACTCGGGCAGGGGCCACGAGCAGTACTTC,CASSYSGRGHEQYF
TRBV6-6,many,TRBD1,TRBJ2-7,TGTGCCAGCAGCACCCTCCCCGGGACAGGGGGATACGAGCAGTACTTC,CASSTLPGTGGYEQYF
TRBV13,NA,TRBD1,TRBJ2-7,TGTGCCAGCAGCTCGTCTGACAGGGAAGAGGTCTACGAGCAGTACTTC,CASSSSDREEVYEQYF
TRBV10-3,many,TRBD1,TRBJ1-5,TGTGCCATCAGTGAGTCGGGGCGAGTAGGACAGGTGAATCAGCCCCAGCATTTT,CAISESGRVGQVNQPQHF
TRBV6-2/TRBV6-3,NA,NA,TRBJ2-2,TGTGCCAGCAGTTATATAAGGGGACGAGCCGCCGGGGAGCTGTTTTTT,CASSYIRGRAAGELFF
TRBV5-1,few,NA,TRBJ2-7,TGCGCCAGCAGCCAGGGACAAGCTGAACTGGTTTTCTACGAGCAGTACTTC,CASSQGQAELVFYEQYF
TRBV20-1,few,TRBD2,TRBJ2-7,TGCAGTGCCAAATCTAGCGGGAGAATACAAGAGCAGTACTTC,CSAKSSGRIQEQYF
TRBV5-4,many,NA,TRBJ2-7,TGTGCCAGCAGCTTTCTCCACGAGCAGTACTTC,CASSFLHEQYF
TRBV20-1,NA,NA,TRBJ2-7,TGCAGTGCGAAGACGGACACCCCCTACGAGCAGTACTTC,CSAKTDTPYEQYF
TRBV4-3,many,TRBD1,TRBJ2-7,TGCGCCAGCAGCCCGACCCGGGACAGGGATTACGAGCAGTACTTC,CASSPTRDRDYEQYF
TRBV7-9,many,NA,TRBJ2-7,TGTGCCAGCAGCCCAAGGACCTACTACGAGCAGTACTTC,CASSPRTYYEQYF
TRBV16,many,NA,TRBJ1-1,TGTGCCAGCAGCCTTCTCACAGGGACCACTGAAGCTTTCTTT,CASSLLTGTTEAFF
TRBV20-1,few,TRBD2,TRBJ2-1,TGCAGTGCTAGAGATCCCCTAGCGGGGGGCTTATACAATGAGCAGTTCTTC,CSARDPLAGGLYNEQFF
TRBV20-1,many,NA,TRBJ2-5,TGCAGTGCTAGAGATATGGGGGAGACCCAGTACTTC,CSARDMGETQYF
TRBV27,once,NA,TRBJ2-7,TGTGCCAGCAGTTTATTACGGCGGGGCAGACAGGGCCATCACGAGCAGTACTTC,CASSLLRRGRQGHHEQYF
TRBV19,few,NA,TRBJ2-2,TGTGCCAGTAGTATAGGCCTAGCCGGGGAGCTGTTTTTT,CASSIGLAGELFF
TRBV11-3,NA,NA,TRBJ2-1,TGTGCCAGCAGCTCGGATGGTGAGCGGTTCTTC,CASSSDGERFF
TRBV19,few,NA,TRBJ2-5,TGTGCCAGTAACTGGGGGGCTTCCCAAGAGACCCAGTACTTC,CASNWGASQETQYF
TRBV7-9,many,TRBD2,TRBJ2-5,TGTGCCAGCAGCTTTACGTGGGAGGGGACTTTGGAGACCCAGTACTTC,CASSFTWEGTLETQYF
TRBV7-9,many,NA,TRBJ2-5,TGTGCCAGCAGCCGTTCGGCCCGGGGTTTTGAATATCGGACCCAGTACTTC,CASSRSARGFEYRTQYF
TRBV27,NA,NA,TRBJ1-1,TGTGCCAGCAGTTTATTCCCGGGGGCGAGCACTGAAGCTTTCTTT,CASSLFPGASTEAFF
TRBV13,NA,TRBD2,TRBJ2-7,TGTGCCAGCAGCTTAAGCCTCGGGGGGTACGAGCAGTACTTC,CASSLSLGGYEQYF
TRBV20-1,many,TRBD2,TRBJ2-7,TGCAGTGCTAGAGATCTGGCTAGCGGGAGCCCCGAGCAGTACTTC,CSARDLASGSPEQYF